This T cell receptor beta chain comes out of a study of T-cell reconstitution after alpha-beta-depleted transplantation in children. Whole-study findings and limits: Some patients showed high day-60 TCRbeta diversity, which derived from surviving recipient T cells and thymic progenitors.

Library preparation (for TCRbeta) was performed with unique molecular identifiers. TCRdb re-called the PCR reads through MiXCR, storing one row per CDR3 protein. The sample holds over 450,000 distinct CDR3 sequences, roughly a tenth seen once. This clonotype turned up a few times. Its specificity is not known. The V segment lost 4 bases and the J segment 5 bases; nucleotides outside the gene matches: 3. The germline V gene has CDR1 SQVTM and CDR2 ANQGSEA. CDR3 length: 12 amino acids. The J gene is TRBJ2-7, the V gene TRBV29-1, with 9 positions matching TRBD1. The TCR was taken from a child under 10 years old with inherited bone marrow failure, due to receive a stem cell transplant. The sample in question was PBMCs, obtained before TCRalphabeta/CD19-depleted stem cell transplant. The CDR3 loop reads CSVGQGVHEQYF. Here the CDR3 DNA reads TGCAGCGTTGGACAGGGGGTCCACGAGCAGTACTTC.